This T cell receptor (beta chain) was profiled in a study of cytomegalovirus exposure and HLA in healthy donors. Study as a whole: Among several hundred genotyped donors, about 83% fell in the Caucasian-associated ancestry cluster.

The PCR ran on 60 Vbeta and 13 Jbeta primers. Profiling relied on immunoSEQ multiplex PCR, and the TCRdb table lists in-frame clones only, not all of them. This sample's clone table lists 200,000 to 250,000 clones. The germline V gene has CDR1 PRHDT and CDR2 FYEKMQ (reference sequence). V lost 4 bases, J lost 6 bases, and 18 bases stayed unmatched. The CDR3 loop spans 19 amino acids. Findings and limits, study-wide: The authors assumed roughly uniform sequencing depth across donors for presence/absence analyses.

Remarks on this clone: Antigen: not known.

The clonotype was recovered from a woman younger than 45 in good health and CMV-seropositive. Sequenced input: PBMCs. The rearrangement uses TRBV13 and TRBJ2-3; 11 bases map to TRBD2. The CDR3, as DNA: TGTGCCAGCAGCTCCCGTACCCCCAATAGCGGGGGGGCCGCCGATACGCAGTATTTT. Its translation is CASSSRTPNSGGAADTQYF.